This T cell receptor (beta chain) is from a study of blood T cell repertoires in COVID-19. This clone was detected once. TCRdb's copy holds only in-frame clones and misses some; the assay was immunoSEQ multiplex PCR. The sample lists roughly 300,000 clones; 70% to 90% were seen once. Those who participated ranged in age from 18 to 89 years and resided in about two dozen US areas. Cohort placement rested on clinical history that participants reported themselves. V lost 0 bases to trimming and J lost 7 bases, with 7 bases between them. CDR3 length: 13 amino acids. Germline V CDR1 and CDR2: LGHNT, FRNRAP.

The rearrangement joins TRBV12-5 to TRBJ1-5; D is unresolved. Material for sequencing was PBMCs or T cells enriched from blood (not recorded which). The sequence came from a woman aged 18-30 years who had recovered from COVID-19. The chain's CDR3 is CASGLVLGQPQHF. Written as DNA, the CDR3 is TGTGCTAGTGGTTTGGTCTTGGGCCAGCCCCAGCATTTT.